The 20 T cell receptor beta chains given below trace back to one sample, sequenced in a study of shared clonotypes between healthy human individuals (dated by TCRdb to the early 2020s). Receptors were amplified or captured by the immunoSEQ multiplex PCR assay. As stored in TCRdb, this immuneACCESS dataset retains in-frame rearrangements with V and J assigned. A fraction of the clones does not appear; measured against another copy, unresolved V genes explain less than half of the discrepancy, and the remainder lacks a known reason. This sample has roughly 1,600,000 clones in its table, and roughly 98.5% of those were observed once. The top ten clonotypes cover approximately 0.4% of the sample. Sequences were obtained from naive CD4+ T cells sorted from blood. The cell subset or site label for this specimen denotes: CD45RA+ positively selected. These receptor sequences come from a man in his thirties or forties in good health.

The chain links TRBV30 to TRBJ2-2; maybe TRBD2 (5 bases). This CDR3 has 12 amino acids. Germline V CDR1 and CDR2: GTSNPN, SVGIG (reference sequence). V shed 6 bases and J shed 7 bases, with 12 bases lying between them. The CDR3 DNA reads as TGTGCCTGTATCCAAGCGGTCGGGGAGCTGTTTTTT. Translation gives CACIQAVGELFF.

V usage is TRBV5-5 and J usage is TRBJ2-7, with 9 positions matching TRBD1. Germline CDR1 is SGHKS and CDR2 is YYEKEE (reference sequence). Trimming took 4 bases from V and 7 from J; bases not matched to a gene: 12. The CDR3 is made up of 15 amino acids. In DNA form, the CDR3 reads TGTGCCAGCAGCCTCACTCGGACAGGGGTCGAAGAGCAGTACTTC. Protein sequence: CASSLTRTGVEEQYF.

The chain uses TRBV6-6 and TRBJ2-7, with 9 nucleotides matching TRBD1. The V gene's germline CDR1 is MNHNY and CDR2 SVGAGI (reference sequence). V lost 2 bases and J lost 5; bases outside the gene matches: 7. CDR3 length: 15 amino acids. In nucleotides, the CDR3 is TGTGCCAGCAGTTACCCCGGACAGGGGAGAAACGAGCAGTACTTC. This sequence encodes CASSYPGQGRNEQYF.

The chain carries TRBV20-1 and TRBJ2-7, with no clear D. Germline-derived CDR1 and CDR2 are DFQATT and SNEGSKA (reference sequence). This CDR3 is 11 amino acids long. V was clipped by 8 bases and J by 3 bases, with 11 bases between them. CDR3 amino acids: CSSMDLYEQYF. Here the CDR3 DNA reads TGCAGTTCCATGGACCTCTACGAGCAGTACTTC.

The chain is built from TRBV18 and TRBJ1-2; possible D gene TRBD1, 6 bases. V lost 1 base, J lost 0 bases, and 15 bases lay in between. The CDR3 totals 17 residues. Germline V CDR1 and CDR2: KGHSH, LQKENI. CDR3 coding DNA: TGTGCCAGCTCACCACTCGGACAGAGGGTCCCTAACTATGGCTACACCTTC. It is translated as CASSPLGQRVPNYGYTF.

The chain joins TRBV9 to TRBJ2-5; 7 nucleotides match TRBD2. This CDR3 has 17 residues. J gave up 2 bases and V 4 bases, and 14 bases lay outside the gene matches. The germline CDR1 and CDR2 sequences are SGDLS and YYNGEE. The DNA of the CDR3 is TGTGCCAGCAGCAGTACTAGCGAGACGAGATTTCAAGAGACCCAGTACTTC. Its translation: CASSSTSETRFQETQYF.

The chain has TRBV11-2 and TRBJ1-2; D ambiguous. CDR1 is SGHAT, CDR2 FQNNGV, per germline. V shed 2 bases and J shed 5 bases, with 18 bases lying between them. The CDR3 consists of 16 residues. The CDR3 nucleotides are TGTGCCAGCAGCTTATTTTACTCCGCAGCAGGATATGGCTACACCTTC. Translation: CASSLFYSAAGYGYTF.

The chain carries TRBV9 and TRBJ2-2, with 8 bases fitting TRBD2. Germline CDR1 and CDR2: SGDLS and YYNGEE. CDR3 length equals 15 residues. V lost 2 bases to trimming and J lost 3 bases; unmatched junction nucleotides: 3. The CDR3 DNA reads TGTGCCAGCAGCGTTACGGGAGGGGACACCGGGGAGCTGTTTTTT. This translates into CASSVTGGDTGELFF. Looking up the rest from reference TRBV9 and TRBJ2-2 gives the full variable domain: DSGVTQTPKHLITATGQRVTLRCSPRSGDLSVYWYQQSLDQGLQFLIQYYNGEERAKGNILERFSAQQFPDLHSELNLSSLELGDSALYFCASSVTGGDTGELFFGEGSRLTVL.

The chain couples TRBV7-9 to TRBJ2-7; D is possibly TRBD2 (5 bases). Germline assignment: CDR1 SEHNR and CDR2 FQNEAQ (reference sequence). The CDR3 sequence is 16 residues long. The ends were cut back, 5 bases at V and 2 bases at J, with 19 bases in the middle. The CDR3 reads CASSPEVTTLPYEQYF. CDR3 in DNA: TGTGCCAGCAGCCCGGAGGTGACTACCCTCCCCTACGAGCAGTACTTC. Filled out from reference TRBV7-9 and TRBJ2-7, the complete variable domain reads DTGVSQNPRHKITKRGQNVTFRCDPISEHNRLYWYRQTLGQGPEFLTYFQNEAQLEKSRLLSDRFSAERPKGSFSTLEIQRTEQGDSAMYLCASSPEVTTLPYEQYFGPGTRLTVT.

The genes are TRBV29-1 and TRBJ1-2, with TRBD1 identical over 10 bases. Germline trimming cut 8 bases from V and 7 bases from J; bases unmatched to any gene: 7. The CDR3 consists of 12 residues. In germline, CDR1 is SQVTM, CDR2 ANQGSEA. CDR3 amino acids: CSLWTGGAGYTF. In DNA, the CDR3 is TGCAGCCTATGGACAGGGGGTGCTGGCTACACCTTC.

This CDR3 reads CASSPRGQSSYEQYF. CDR3 bases: TGTGCCAGCAGCCCTAGAGGACAGAGCTCCTACGAGCAGTACTTC. The genes are TRBV7-2 and TRBJ2-7, with D maybe TRBD1 (6 bases). The CDR3 is made up of 15 amino acids. Trimming shortened V by 5 bases and J by 0 bases, and 14 bases separated the two germline ends. Germline V gene sequence: CDR1 SGHTA, CDR2 FQGNSA.

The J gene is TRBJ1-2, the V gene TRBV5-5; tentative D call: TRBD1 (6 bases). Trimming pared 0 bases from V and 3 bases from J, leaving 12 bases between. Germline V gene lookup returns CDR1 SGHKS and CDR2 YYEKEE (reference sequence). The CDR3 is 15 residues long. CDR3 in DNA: TGTGCCAGCAGCTTGGTTGGACAGTCCTACTATGGCTACACCTTC. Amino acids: CASSLVGQSYYGYTF.

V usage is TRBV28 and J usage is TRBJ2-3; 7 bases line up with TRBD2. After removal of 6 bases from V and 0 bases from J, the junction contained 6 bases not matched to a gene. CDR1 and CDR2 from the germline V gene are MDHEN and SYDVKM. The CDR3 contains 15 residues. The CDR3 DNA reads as TGTGCCAGCAGCCCTCGACTAGCCAGCACAGATACGCAGTATTTT. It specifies CASSPRLASTDTQYF.

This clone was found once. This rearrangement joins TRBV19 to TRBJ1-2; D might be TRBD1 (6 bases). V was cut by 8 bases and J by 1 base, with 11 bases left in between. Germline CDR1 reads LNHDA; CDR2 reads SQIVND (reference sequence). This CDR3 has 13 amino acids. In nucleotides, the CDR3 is TGTGCCAGTGGAGGGGGAATTAACTATGGCTACACCTTC. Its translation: CASGGGINYGYTF.

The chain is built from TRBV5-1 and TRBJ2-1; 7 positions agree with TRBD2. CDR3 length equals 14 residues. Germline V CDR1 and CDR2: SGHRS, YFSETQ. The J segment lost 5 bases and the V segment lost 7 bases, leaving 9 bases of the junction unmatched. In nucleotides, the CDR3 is TGCGCCAGCTCCTGGGGGGGACTGAACAATGAGCAGTTCTTC. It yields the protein CASSWGGLNNEQFF.

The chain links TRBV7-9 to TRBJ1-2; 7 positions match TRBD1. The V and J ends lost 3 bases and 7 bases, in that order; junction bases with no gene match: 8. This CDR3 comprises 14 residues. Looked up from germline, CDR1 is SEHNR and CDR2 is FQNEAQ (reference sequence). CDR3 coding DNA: TGTGCCAGCAGCTTGTGGACAGGTGTGCTTGGCTACACCTTC. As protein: CASSLWTGVLGYTF. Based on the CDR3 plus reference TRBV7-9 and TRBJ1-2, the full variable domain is DTGVSQNPRHKITKRGQNVTFRCDPISEHNRLYWYRQTLGQGPEFLTYFQNEAQLEKSRLLSDRFSAERPKGSFSTLEIQRTEQGDSAMYLCASSLWTGVLGYTFGSGTRLTVV.

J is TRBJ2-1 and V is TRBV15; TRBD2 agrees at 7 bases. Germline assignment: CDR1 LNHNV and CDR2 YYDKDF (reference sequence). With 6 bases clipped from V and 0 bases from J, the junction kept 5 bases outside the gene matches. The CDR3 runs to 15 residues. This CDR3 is CATRDLADSYNEQFF. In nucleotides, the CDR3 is TGTGCCACCAGGGATCTAGCGGACTCCTACAATGAGCAGTTCTTC.

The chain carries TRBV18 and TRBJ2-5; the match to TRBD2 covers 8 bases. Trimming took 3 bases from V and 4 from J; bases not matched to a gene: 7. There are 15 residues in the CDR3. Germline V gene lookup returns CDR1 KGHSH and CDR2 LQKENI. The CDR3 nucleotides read TGTGCCAGCTCACCGGTAAGCGGGAGCTCAGAGACCCAGTACTTC. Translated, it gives CASSPVSGSSETQYF. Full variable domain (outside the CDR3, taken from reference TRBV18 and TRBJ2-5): NAGVMQNPRHLVRRRGQEARLRCSPMKGHSHVYWYRQLPEEGLKFMVYLQKENIIDESGMPKERFSAEFPKEGPSILRIQQVVRGDSAAYFCASSPVSGSSETQYFGPGTRLLVL.

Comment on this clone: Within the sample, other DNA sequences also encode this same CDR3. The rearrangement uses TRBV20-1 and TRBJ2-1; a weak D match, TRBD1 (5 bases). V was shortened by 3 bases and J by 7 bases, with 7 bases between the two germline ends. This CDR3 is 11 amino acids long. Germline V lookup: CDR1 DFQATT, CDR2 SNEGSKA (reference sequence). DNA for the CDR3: TGCAGTGCTAGGAAGGGGAATGAGCAGTTCTTC. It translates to CSARKGNEQFF.

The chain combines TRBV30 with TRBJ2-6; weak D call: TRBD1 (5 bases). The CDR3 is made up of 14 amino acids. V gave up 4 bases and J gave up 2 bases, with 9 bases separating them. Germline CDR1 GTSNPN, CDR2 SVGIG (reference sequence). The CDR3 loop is CAWKGVPGANVLTF. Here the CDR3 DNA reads TGTGCCTGGAAAGGGGTTCCTGGGGCCAACGTCCTGACTTTC.